The clone carrying this T cell receptor (beta chain) is large (0.1 to 1%) by share. Being off target in a library aimed at alpha chains, this beta chain has a size of little meaning. Time point given: sample taken at primary tumor resection. The sequenced material consisted of unsorted whole RNA from tumor, nontumor lung or frozen PBMC. Samples were obtained from more than 70 donors, all untreated early-stage non-small cell lung cancer patients. This CDR3 is built from 15 residues. CDR1 is MGHDK and CDR2 is SYGVNS in the germline V gene. Trimming removed 2 bases from V and 4 bases from J, with 11 bases in between. These data originate in a study of spatial heterogeneity in lung cancer. Looking at the study overall: Compared with alpha-chain sequences, beta-chain sequences were consistently detected in greater numbers. Combinations of a unique TCR and a UMI were tallied in raw reads, and on average each appeared more than ten times.

The library protocol tagged each TCR cDNA with a unique molecular identifier. Each CDR3 protein gets one entry after TCRdb re-called the 5' RACE reads with MiXCR. Of about 1,900 distinct CDR3 sequences in the sample, roughly 7.7% were seen once. The origin of this receptor is a male donor with early-stage non-small cell lung cancer. This rearrangement joins TRBV25-1 to TRBJ2-2; D remains ambiguous. The starting material was normal lung tissue next to the tumor, obtained at surgery. The CDR3 reads CASSENRQVTGELFF. DNA of the CDR3: TGTGCCAGCAGTGAAAACCGTCAGGTCACCGGGGAGCTGTTTTTT.